Presented here are 15 T cell receptor beta chains from one specimen sequenced in a study of regulatory T cells in long-lasting Graves disease. Indicated time point: newly diagnosed GD, antithyroid drugs for less than 3 months. Preparation of the TCR library used RNA extracted from PBMCs. Construction of the TCR beta libraries employed iRepertoire HTBI primers in conjunction with Arm-PCR of CDR3 regions. TCRdb itself ran the multiplex PCR reads through MiXCR, one entry per CDR3 protein. The sample has hundreds of thousands of distinct CDR3 sequences; 16% are singletons. In addition, the sample was reused for a study of T cells in Graves' hyperthyroidism and ophthalmopathy.

The source was peripheral blood mononuclear cells (PBMCs), collected at new diagnosis, from a patient treated with antithyroid drugs. These TCRs come from a man aged 35-49 years with Graves disease.

The V and J genes are TRBV20-1 and TRBJ2-3; D might be TRBD1 or TRBD2, each matching 5 bases. CDR3 length: 11 amino acids. The ends were cut back, 2 bases at V and 12 bases at J, with 12 bases in the middle. From germline, CDR1 is DFQATT and CDR2 SNEGSKA (reference sequence). CDR3 sequence reads: CSARPQEAQYF. The CDR3 DNA reads as TGCAGTGCTAGACCACAGGAGGCTCAGTATTTT.

The sample holds many counts of this clonotype. The chain recombines TRBV18 with TRBJ2-7; 8 bases align to TRBD1. CDR1 is KGHSH and CDR2 is LQKENI in the germline V gene. V shed 3 bases and J 5 bases; nucleotides not matched to a gene: 6. This CDR3 spans 14 amino acids. Written as DNA, the CDR3 is TGTGCCAGCTCACCCCTGACAGGGGTCGACGAGCAGTACTTC. Translated: CASSPLTGVDEQYF.

This chain uses TRBV19 with TRBJ2-2; a possible D gene is TRBD1 (6 bases). The CDR3 is 16 amino acids. V lost 3 bases and J lost 4, with 15 bases in between. Germline assignment: CDR1 LNHDA and CDR2 SQIVND (reference sequence). The CDR3 loop reads CASSISSGVGTGELFF. The CDR3, as DNA: TGTGCCAGTAGTATCTCTTCAGGGGTCGGCACCGGGGAGCTGTTTTTT.

CDR3 protein: CASLLRGDNYGYTF. DNA for the CDR3: TGTGCCAGCCTCCTCCGGGGCGATAACTATGGCTACACCTTC. V gene TRBV28 combines with J gene TRBJ1-2; the D gene is possibly TRBD1 (5 bases). The V gene's germline CDR1 is MDHEN and CDR2 SYDVKM. The CDR3 consists of 14 residues. Trimming took 8 bases from V and 1 from J, leaving 14 bases between them.

This clonotype came up many times. The genes are TRBV13 and TRBJ2-5; TRBD1 is a possible D gene (6 bases). Trimming took off 6 bases at V and 5 bases at J, with 19 bases between the two ends. The CDR3 contains 15 residues. CDR1 PRHDT and CDR2 FYEKMQ come from the germline V gene (reference sequence). The CDR3 protein is CASSGFRGAMETQYF. The CDR3 nucleotides read TGTGCCAGCAGTGGTTTCAGGGGCGCGATGGAGACCCAGTACTTC. Full variable domain (missing parts from reference TRBV13 and TRBJ2-5): AAGVIQSPRHLIKEKRETATLKCYPIPRHDTVYWYQQGPGQDPQFLISFYEKMQSDKGSIPDRFSAQQFSDYHSELNMSSLELGDSALYFCASSGFRGAMETQYFGPGTRLLVL.

This clonotype was counted at least ten times. The chain uses TRBV6-1 and TRBJ1-2, with D unresolved. Trimming shortened V by 3 bases and J by 8 bases, and 13 bases separated the two germline ends. Germline V CDR1 and CDR2: MNHNS, SASEGT. There are 13 residues in the CDR3. DNA of the CDR3: TGTGCCAGCAGTGAGACATCGGGCCTAGGCTACACCTTC. This encodes CASSETSGLGYTF.

This clonotype was recorded many times. This rearrangement joins TRBV28 to TRBJ1-6; D unresolved. The CDR3 spans 12 residues. Germline CDR1 reads MDHEN; CDR2 reads SYDVKM. V dropped 8 bases and J dropped 0 bases, with 2 bases sitting between them. CDR3 protein: CASHSYNSPLHF. The CDR3 coding sequence is TGTGCCAGCCACTCCTATAATTCACCCCTCCACTTT.

This clonotype was detected many times. The chain uses TRBV18 and TRBJ1-1; D perhaps matches TRBD1 (5 bases). Germline CDR1 KGHSH, CDR2 LQKENI. Deletions cut 5 bases from V and 1 base from J, with 8 bases between. The CDR3 totals 13 residues. In DNA, the CDR3 is TGTGCCAGCTCAGACGACAGGAACACTGAAGCTTTCTTT. Protein sequence: CASSDDRNTEAFF.

The chain recombines TRBV29-1 with TRBJ2-1, with a possible D match to TRBD2 (6 bases). This CDR3 spans 16 amino acids. The germline CDR1 and CDR2 sequences are SQVTM and ANQGSEA. V was trimmed by 3 bases and J by 5 bases, leaving 20 bases between them. The CDR3 protein is CSVELFLGGKNNEQFF. In DNA form, the CDR3 reads TGCAGCGTTGAGCTCTTTTTGGGGGGTAAAAACAATGAGCAGTTCTTC.

This clonotype has at least ten counts. The chain carries TRBV4-1 and TRBJ2-7, with D possibly TRBD2 on 7 matching bases. Trimming pared 2 bases from V and 2 bases from J, leaving 16 bases between. The CDR3 spans 16 residues. Germline V gives CDR1 MGHRA, CDR2 YSYEKL. CDR3 nucleotides: TGCGCCAGCAGCCAACCCGGCCGGGGGGCCCCCTACGAGCAGTACTTC. This sequence encodes CASSQPGRGAPYEQYF.

This clonotype was recorded at least ten times. This rearrangement joins TRBV7-9 to TRBJ2-7; 7 bases are shared with TRBD2. V was pared by 0 bases and J by 0 bases, with 5 bases of the junction left unmatched. CDR1 is SEHNR and CDR2 is FQNEAQ in the germline V gene (reference sequence). This CDR3 has 16 residues. The DNA for the CDR3 is TGTGCCAGCAGCTTAGCGGGCGGGGGAGGCTCCTACGAGCAGTACTTC. It yields the protein CASSLAGGGGSYEQYF.

At least ten counts were recorded for this clonotype. V usage is TRBV24-1 and J usage is TRBJ2-5, with 9 bases identical to TRBD1. This CDR3 is built from 17 residues. In germline, CDR1 is KGHDR, CDR2 SFDVKD. With 3 bases clipped from V and 9 bases from J, the junction kept 16 bases outside the gene matches. The CDR3 sequence: CATSDTATGGALGAQYF. The CDR3 DNA follows: TGTGCCACCAGTGATACTGCGACAGGGGGGGCTCTGGGGGCCCAGTACTTC.

This clonotype has only a few counts. It may be a read error: a sequence one base away is much more abundant. This chain's CDR3 is CASGPSTGTDQPQHF. The CDR3 DNA reads as TGTGCCAGCGGTCCGTCAACAGGGACCGATCAGCCCCAGCATTTT. V is TRBV28 and J is TRBJ1-5, with D maybe TRBD1 (6 bases). Germline V lookup: CDR1 MDHEN, CDR2 SYDVKM. V was cut by 8 bases and J by 5 bases, with 19 bases left in between. This CDR3 region has 15 residues.

This chain uses TRBV28 with TRBJ2-7; the match to TRBD1 covers 7 bases. Per the germline V gene, CDR1 is MDHEN and CDR2 is SYDVKM. This CDR3 region has 13 residues. V gave up 6 bases and J gave up 2 bases; unmatched junction bases: 4. CDR3 coding DNA: TGTGCCAGCAGCCCACAGGGGCCCTACGAGCAGTACTTC. This gives the protein CASSPQGPYEQYF.

This clonotype was detected ten times or more. The V gene is TRBV28, the J gene TRBJ2-2, with a weak D call TRBD1 (5 bases). The CDR3 runs 16 residues. Deletions cut 6 bases from V and 3 bases from J, with 17 bases between. CDR1 is MDHEN, CDR2 SYDVKM, per germline. The CDR3 reads CASSSLGQRYTGELFF. The CDR3 nucleotides read TGTGCCAGCAGCTCCTTGGGGCAGCGATACACCGGGGAGCTGTTTTTT.